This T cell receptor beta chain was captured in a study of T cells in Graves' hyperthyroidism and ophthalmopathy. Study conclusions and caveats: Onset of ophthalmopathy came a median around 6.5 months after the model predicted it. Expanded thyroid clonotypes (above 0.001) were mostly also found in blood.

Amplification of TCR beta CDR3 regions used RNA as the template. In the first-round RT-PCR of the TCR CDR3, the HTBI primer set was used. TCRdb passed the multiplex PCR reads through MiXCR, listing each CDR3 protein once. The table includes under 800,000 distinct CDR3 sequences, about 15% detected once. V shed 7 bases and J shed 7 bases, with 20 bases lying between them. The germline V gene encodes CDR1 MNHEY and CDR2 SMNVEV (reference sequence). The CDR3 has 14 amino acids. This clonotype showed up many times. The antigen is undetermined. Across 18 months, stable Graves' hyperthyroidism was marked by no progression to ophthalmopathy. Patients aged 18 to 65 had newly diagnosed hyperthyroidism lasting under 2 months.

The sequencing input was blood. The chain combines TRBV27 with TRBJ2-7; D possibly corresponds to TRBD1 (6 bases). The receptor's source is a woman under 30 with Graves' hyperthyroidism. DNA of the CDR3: TGTGCCAGCATCCGTGGCCAGGGGTACCGGGAGCAGTACTTC. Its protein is CASIRGQGYREQYF.